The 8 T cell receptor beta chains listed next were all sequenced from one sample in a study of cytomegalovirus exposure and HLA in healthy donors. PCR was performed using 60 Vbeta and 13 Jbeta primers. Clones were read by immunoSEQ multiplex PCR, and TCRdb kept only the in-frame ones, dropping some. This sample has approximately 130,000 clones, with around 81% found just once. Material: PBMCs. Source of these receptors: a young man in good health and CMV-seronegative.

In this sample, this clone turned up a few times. Here the CDR3 DNA reads TGTGCCAGCAGCAAAGGACAGGGTACGGCTTTCTTT. Amino acids: CASSKGQGTAFF. The genes are TRBV7-9 and TRBJ1-1; 8 bases fit TRBD1. V lost 5 bases to trimming and J lost 11 bases; unmatched junction nucleotides: 7. Germline V gene sequence: CDR1 SEHNR, CDR2 FQNEAQ (reference sequence). This CDR3 contains 12 residues.

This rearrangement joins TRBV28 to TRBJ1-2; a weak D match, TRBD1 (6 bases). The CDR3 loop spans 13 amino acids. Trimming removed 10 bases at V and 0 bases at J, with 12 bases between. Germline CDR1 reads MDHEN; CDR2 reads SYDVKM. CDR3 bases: TGTGCCACCGGACAGATTTCTAACTATGGCTACACCTTC. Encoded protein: CATGQISNYGYTF.

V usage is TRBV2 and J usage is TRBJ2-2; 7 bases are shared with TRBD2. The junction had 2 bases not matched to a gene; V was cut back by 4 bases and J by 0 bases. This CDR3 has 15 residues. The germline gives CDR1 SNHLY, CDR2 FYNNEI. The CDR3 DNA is TGTGCCAGCAGTGGGGGACTACCGAACACCGGGGAGCTGTTTTTT. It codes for CASSGGLPNTGELFF.

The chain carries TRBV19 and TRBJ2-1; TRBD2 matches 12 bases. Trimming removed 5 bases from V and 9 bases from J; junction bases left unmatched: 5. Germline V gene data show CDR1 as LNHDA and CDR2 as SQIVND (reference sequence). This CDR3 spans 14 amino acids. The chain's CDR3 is CASSLGLAGSEQFF. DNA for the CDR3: TGTGCCAGTAGTCTCGGACTAGCGGGGAGTGAGCAGTTCTTC.

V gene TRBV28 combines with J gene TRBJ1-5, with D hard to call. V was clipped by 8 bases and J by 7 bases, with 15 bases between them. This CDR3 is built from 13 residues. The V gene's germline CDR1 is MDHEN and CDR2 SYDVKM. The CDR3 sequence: CASLMKPGQPQHF. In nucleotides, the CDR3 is TGTGCCAGCCTCATGAAACCGGGACAGCCCCAGCATTTT.

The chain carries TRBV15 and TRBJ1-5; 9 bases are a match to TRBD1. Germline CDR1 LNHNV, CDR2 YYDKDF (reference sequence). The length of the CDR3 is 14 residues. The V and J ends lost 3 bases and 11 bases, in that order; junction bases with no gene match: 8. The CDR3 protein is CATSRGQGERAQHF. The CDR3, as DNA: TGTGCCACCAGCAGGGGACAGGGCGAGAGGGCCCAGCATTTT. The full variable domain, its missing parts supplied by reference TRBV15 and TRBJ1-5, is DAMVIQNPRYQVTQFGKPVTLSCSQTLNHNVMYWYQQKSSQAPKLLFHYYDKDFNNEADTPDNFQSRRPNTSFCFLDIRSPGLGDTAMYLCATSRGQGERAQHFGDGTRLSIL.

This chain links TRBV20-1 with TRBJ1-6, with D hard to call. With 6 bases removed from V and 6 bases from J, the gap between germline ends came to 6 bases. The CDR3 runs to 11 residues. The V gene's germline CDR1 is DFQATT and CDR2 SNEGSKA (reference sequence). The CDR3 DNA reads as TGCAGTGCCAAACTTAATTCACCCCTCCACTTT. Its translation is CSAKLNSPLHF.

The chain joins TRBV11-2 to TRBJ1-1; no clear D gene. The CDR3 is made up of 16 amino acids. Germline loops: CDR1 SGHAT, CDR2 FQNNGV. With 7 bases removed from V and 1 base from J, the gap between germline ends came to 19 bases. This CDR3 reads CASTSYGIETNTEAFF. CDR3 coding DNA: TGTGCCAGCACCTCGTACGGGATCGAGACGAACACTGAAGCTTTCTTT.